This TCR beta chain was obtained from a study of cytomegalovirus exposure and HLA in healthy donors (dated by TCRdb to about 2017). Some background on the complete study: According to an earlier analysis of 587 of the donors, about 170 million T cells yielded roughly 100 million unique TCR beta sequences and 250 to 350 Gb of sequence data. A later analysis re-examined previously published TCR beta repertoires from 500 to 700 donors and added high-resolution HLA genotyping to investigate patterns of TCR occurrence. To decide whether each TCR beta V gene segment behaved as functional or pseudogenic, an earlier analysis of some 600 of the donors relied on high-throughput TCR beta sequencing. In the later analysis, no new phenotypic data were used to find candidate immune exposures; instead, reliance was placed on TCR beta sequences and their occurrence across donors. All discovery cohort repertoires had been generated using a single sequencing platform. The study combined high-throughput TCR immunosequencing, statistical association of individual TCRs with disease status, and machine learning to predict cytomegalovirus infection status. Along with the approximately 620-subject first cohort, a separate validation cohort of 120 different subjects was used. The T cell repertoires of about 700 subjects were profiled by immunosequencing and related to cytomegalovirus serostatus. An early release that covered about 600 HLA-typed donors contained approximately 300 gigabases of sequencing data and 80 million or so unique TCR sequences. Alongside the repertoire data, information on donor age, sex, ethnicity and CMV serostatus was compiled. The study was designed to test whether signatures of past pathogen exposure could be identified by cataloging public T cell receptors. Across approximately 400 genotyped donors of the cohort, an average of roughly 200,000 unique TCR beta nucleotide sequences per donor were sequenced, and roughly a sixth of those sequences were non-productive. Four or five DR-DQ haplotypes were handled as single units for association and clustering because linkage in the cohort was strong. In a later genetic analysis, genome-wide SNP genotypes for about 65% of the roughly 700 donors were used, and that subset was treated as a discovery cohort. The number of donors typed differed by locus, with about 629-640 for A, B, C, DRB1 and DQB1, 522 for DQA1, over 600 for DPA1, and around 430 for DPB1. Of the roughly 410 genotyped donors, 70% to 90% were placed in the genetic ancestry cluster associated with self-reported Caucasian donors. HLA typing included class I and class II loci at four-digit resolution.

With respect to this clone: The specificity of this receptor is unknown. Within one base of it there is no much larger clone, and no base qualities were kept.

Libraries were made using the immunoSEQ multiplex PCR assay. For the multiplex PCR, a mixture combining 60 forward primers for TCR Vbeta segments and 13 reverse primers for TCR Jbeta segments was used. A multiplex PCR assay on genomic DNA amplified the CDR3 region of rearranged TCR beta genes. On the Illumina HiSeq System, the amplified TCR beta libraries were sequenced as 87-base-pair reads. On the authors' methods: Across the 670 or so repertoires, a later analysis counted tens of millions of unique TCR beta chains, around 11 million of which were shared by at least two donors. A nearest-neighbor algorithm error-corrected the raw reads and collapsed the reads into unique sequences, merging closely related sequences to remove PCR and sequencing errors. To assign V, D and J gene segments, CDR3 sequences were aligned to IMGT reference sequences. For a sequence to be retained, at least a six-nucleotide match to both a V gene segment and a J gene segment was required. Rearrangements were classified as productive when the CDR3 lacked stop codons and remained in frame with V and J, and all other rearrangements were classified as non-productive. CDR3 was defined according to IMGT convention as the region running from the second conserved V-encoded cysteine to the conserved J-encoded phenylalanine. The earlier analysis of approximately 590 of the donors excluded any sequence lacking an unambiguous match to a single V gene segment. An earlier analysis of around 600 of the donors classified V segments as functional when productive rearrangements were above 56.7% and as segregating when the standard deviation between donors was above 5%. A statistical classification framework was developed to diagnose cytomegalovirus status using the catalog of TCR beta chain sequences. In a later analysis, TCR nucleotide sequences were compared against IMGT/GENE-DB human TR gene sequences so that V and J genes could be assigned. In a later analysis, CDR3 sequences and most-parsimonious VDJ recombination scenarios were assigned using the TCRdist pipeline. In a later analysis, each TCR beta chain was defined by its CDR3 amino acid sequence together with its V-gene family, and reads without a unique V-gene family were excluded. A later analysis removed roughly 590 highly shared, low-generation-probability nucleotide sequences to deal with suspected cross-contamination and a sequencing artifact. In a later analysis, a clonal expansion index was calculated for each public chain from normalized within-repertoire ranks of inferred template counts. Generation probabilities in a later analysis came from a VDJ recombination model fitted to out-of-frame rearrangements, and those results were checked against IGoR. A later analysis scored TCR-TCR, TCR-HLA and TCR-CMV co-occurrence with hypergeometric tests, applying a repertoire-size bias correction to TCR pairs. False discovery rates were estimated in a later analysis by permuting HLA or CMV assignments 20 times. In a later analysis, co-occurring TCRs were grouped using DBSCAN, and TCRdist sequence similarity was added for clustering within HLA-allele-positive subsets. Repertoires with fewer than 30,000 or more than 120,000 public chains were left out of co-occurrence clustering, as were five repertoires with anomalous nucleotide sharing. In its TCRdb copy, this immuneACCESS table keeps in-frame sequences only and misses some clones. Where compared with another copy, unresolved V genes explain less than half of these, and the others have no known cause. V and J calls and clone size are those listed in that table; D and trimming were worked out from the DNA. The sample yields 150,000 to 200,000 clones; around 80% were counted once. Of the sample, less than 2.5% falls within the top ten clones.

In total, around 600 healthy bone marrow donors made up the cohort. All cohort members were sampled while nominally healthy, although unrecorded immune exposures were likely present. The donor was CMV seronegative and belonged to the group of 350 or so seronegative cohort members. A peripheral blood sample was collected from each donor, and TCR beta sequencing was performed on peripheral blood mononuclear cells. Genomic DNA was extracted from the blood cell samples with the Qiagen DNeasy Blood Extraction Kit. What the authors observed across the whole study: According to a later analysis, TCR association rates differed among HLA loci, with DRB1 alleles showing the most associated TCRs and HLA-C alleles showing the fewest. In an earlier analysis of 587 of the donors, most TCR beta V segments appeared in productive rearrangements about 87% or about 30% of the time, broadly matching IMGT annotations. CMV serostatus was the only immune exposure information available for the cohort. V-gene and J-gene trimming of TCR beta chains was associated with a missense DCLRE1C variant in a later genetic analysis, and the association was replicated in an independent cohort. Presence/absence analyses assumed roughly uniform sequencing depth across donors, an assumption that may not hold. The sequencing pipeline was judged likely to have produced a cluster of highly shared sequence variants as a technical artifact. In a later genetic analysis, fewer N-insertions in productive TCRs were reported among donors in an Asian-associated ancestry cluster than the roughly 700-donor mean. Most CMV-associated TCR beta chains appeared to be HLA-restricted in a later analysis, and the HLA associations seemed to be driven largely by CMV exposure. The classifier was reported to diagnose cytomegalovirus status with high specificity and sensitivity in both the original cohort and the validation cohort. A further reported finding was that TCR beta sequences accurately predicted the HLA-A and HLA-B alleles for most subjects in the first cohort. The authors suggested that the approach could potentially be extended to other disease states and immunological phenotypes. Correlated functional status among segregating V segments might reflect linkage disequilibrium, but an unknown experimental factor could not be ruled out. Assigning TCR associations to individual alleles was difficult when HLA alleles, especially DR and DQ, strongly co-occurred. The study listed 150 to 200 TCR beta chains as associated with cytomegalovirus. Because HLA typing was missing for some donors at each locus, association tests included only the typed subset. In vitro tests confirmed that a few of the cytomegalovirus-associated TCR beta chains recognize cytomegalovirus antigens. While some public TCRs were present in many individuals, most TCR sequences turned up only very rarely across donors. In a later analysis, HLA-associated TCR beta chains showed more clonal expansion and lower generation probabilities than non-associated chains that were equally common. Specific HLA alleles were associated with 15,000 to 20,000 TCR beta sequences at a false discovery rate of 0.05 in a later analysis. Seventeen rarely observed V segments, including chromosome 9 orphons, were excluded from the earlier analysis of about 500 of the donors because counts were too low. In this cohort, only TCR beta chains were sequenced, and detectable features were limited by the absence of alpha or paired-chain data. A later analysis reported that several top co-occurrence clusters appeared linked to parvovirus B19, influenza, CMV and Epstein-Barr virus.

The origin of this receptor is a male donor in good health and CMV-seronegative. The sequenced sample consisted of PBMCs.

CDR3 loop: CASENANTIYF. The bases are TGTGCCAGCGAAAACGCGAACACCATATATTTT. Rearrangement joined TRBV9 to TRBJ1-3; the D gene cannot be named for sure. The V and J ends are trimmed by 7 bases and 7 bases, leaving 9 bases between them. CDR1 and CDR2, looked up from the germline V gene, are SGDLS and YYNGEE. The CDR3 starts with the cysteine, ends with the phenylalanine, and has 11 residues. Solely the CDR3 DNA is kept, with 33 bases framed from the first base.